Listed below are T cell receptor beta chains from one sample, sequenced in a study of cytomegalovirus exposure and HLA in healthy donors. Profiled with immunoSEQ multiplex PCR; TCRdb holds only in-frame clones, not every one. The top ten clones hold 5.5% to 6% of a sample with more than 65,000 clones, 78% of them seen once. Material for sequencing was PBMCs. All receptors derive from a man younger than 35 in good health and CMV-seropositive. CDR3s include the opening cysteine and the closing phenylalanine or tryptophan. A D gene is named only where the DNA matches it firmly. A row's size may be missing; if present it is once, few, many or a size class.

j_call d_call v_call clone_size cdr3_aa cdr3_nt
TRBJ1-1 TRBD1 TRBV4-1 . CASRGQGVWTEAFF TGCGCCAGCAGAGGACAGGGGGTATGGACTGAAGCTTTCTTT
TRBJ2-1 TRBD2 TRBV5-1 once CASATSEPYNEQFF TGCGCCAGCGCCACTAGCGAGCCGTACAATGAGCAGTTCTTC
TRBJ2-7 TRBD2 TRBV6-5 few CASSWGAGGGSYEQYF TGTGCCAGCAGTTGGGGTGCCGGGGGGGGCTCCTACGAGCAGTACTTC
TRBJ1-5 . TRBV2 . CASSEEGEGPQHF TGTGCCAGCAGTGAAGAGGGGGAGGGGCCCCAGCATTTT
TRBJ1-1 . TRBV4-1 few CASSHSGSWDTEAFF TGCGCCAGCAGCCATTCTGGGAGCTGGGACACTGAAGCTTTCTTT
TRBJ2-3 . TRBV13 few CASSATGTDTQYF TGTGCCAGCAGCGCTACAGGGACAGATACGCAGTATTTT
TRBJ2-5 TRBD1 TRBV28 . CASSEGAEETQYF TGTGCCAGCAGTGAGGGGGCTGAGGAGACCCAGTACTTC
TRBJ1-1 . TRBV28 . CASQWGELNTEAFF TGTGCCAGCCAATGGGGAGAATTGAACACTGAAGCTTTCTTT
TRBJ1-1 . TRBV11-2 . CASSPQRGKDTEAFF TGTGCCAGCAGCCCCCAAAGGGGCAAGGACACTGAAGCTTTCTTT
TRBJ2-2 TRBD2 TRBV5-4 . CASSLDGTSLSTGELFF TGTGCCAGCAGCTTGGACGGGACTAGCCTCTCCACCGGGGAGCTGTTTTTT
TRBJ2-7 TRBD1 TRBV28 once CALNRDRYYEQYF TGTGCCCTTAACCGGGACAGGTACTACGAGCAGTACTTC
TRBJ2-1 . TRBV5-4 . CASRLGGDIGYNEQFF TGTGCCAGCAGGTTGGGTGGGGACATCGGGTACAATGAGCAGTTCTTC
TRBJ1-5 TRBD1 TRBV27 . CASSPDRGYQPQHF TGTGCCAGCAGTCCGGACAGGGGATATCAGCCCCAGCATTTT
TRBJ2-3 TRBD2 TRBV4-1 few CASSHPGAGPHILAGGTDTQYF TGCGCCAGCAGCCACCCCGGGGCGGGGCCCCATATCCTGGCGGGGGGCACAGATACGCAGTATTTT
TRBJ1-2 TRBD1 TRBV25-1 . CASSEYRTGASPDYGYTF TGTGCCAGCAGTGAATATAGGACAGGGGCCAGCCCGGACTATGGCTACACCTTC
TRBJ1-1 . TRBV29-1 . CSVAPRWGDTEAFF TGCAGCGTAGCCCCCCGTTGGGGGGACACTGAAGCTTTCTTT
TRBJ2-7 . TRBV6-6 . CASSLRGSYEQYF TGTGCCAGCAGTCTTCGGGGCTCCTACGAGCAGTACTTC
TRBJ2-6 . TRBV28 . CASSFRASSGANVLTF TGTGCCAGCAGTTTCAGGGCAAGCTCTGGGGCCAACGTCCTGACTTTC
TRBJ2-1 . TRBV4-1 . CASSQWSEGGSYNEQFF TGCGCCAGCAGCCAATGGTCTGAGGGAGGCTCCTACAATGAGCAGTTCTTC
TRBJ2-5 . TRBV29-1 . CSVEGSQETQYF TGCAGCGTTGAGGGCAGCCAAGAGACCCAGTACTTC
TRBJ1-1 . TRBV28 once CASSLVEATEAFF TGTGCCAGCAGCCTCGTAGAGGCCACTGAAGCTTTCTTT
TRBJ1-1 . TRBV19 once CASRTMNTEAFF TGTGCCAGTAGGACAATGAACACTGAAGCTTTCTTT
TRBJ2-1 . TRBV19 . CASSIGRGAATEQFF TGTGCCAGTAGTATTGGTCGGGGGGCGGCCACAGAGCAGTTCTTC
TRBJ1-5 . TRBV4-1 few CASSQEAGNQPQHF TGCGCCAGCAGCCAAGAGGCGGGAAATCAGCCCCAGCATTTT
TRBJ1-1 . TRBV13 once CATGLSGGAEAFF TGTGCCACAGGGCTAAGCGGGGGAGCTGAAGCTTTCTTT
TRBJ2-1 TRBD1 TRBV7-3 . CASSLGQGSYNEQFF TGTGCCAGCAGCCTCGGACAGGGCTCCTACAATGAGCAGTTCTTC
TRBJ1-1 . TRBV6-5 . CASSYSGRGGNTEAFF TGTGCCAGCAGTTACTCAGGACGGGGGGGGAACACTGAAGCTTTCTTT
TRBJ2-3 . TRBV27 few CASSFRGTDTQYF TGTGCCAGCAGTTTTCGGGGGACAGATACGCAGTATTTT
TRBJ2-1 . TRBV7-9 once CASSLGPNNEQFF TGTGCCAGCAGCTTAGGGCCAAACAATGAGCAGTTCTTC